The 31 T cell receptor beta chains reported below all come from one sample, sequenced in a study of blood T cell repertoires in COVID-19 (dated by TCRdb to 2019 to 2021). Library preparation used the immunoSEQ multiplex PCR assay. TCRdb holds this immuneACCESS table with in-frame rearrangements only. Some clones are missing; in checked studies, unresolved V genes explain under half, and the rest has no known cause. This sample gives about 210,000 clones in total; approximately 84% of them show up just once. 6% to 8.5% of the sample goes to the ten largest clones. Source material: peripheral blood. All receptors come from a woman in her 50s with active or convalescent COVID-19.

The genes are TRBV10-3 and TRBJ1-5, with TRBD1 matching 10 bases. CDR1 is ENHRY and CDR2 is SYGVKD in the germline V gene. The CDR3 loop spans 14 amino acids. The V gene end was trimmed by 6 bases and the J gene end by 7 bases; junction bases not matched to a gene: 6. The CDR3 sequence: CAISGTGVDQPQHF. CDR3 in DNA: TGTGCCATCAGCGGGACAGGGGTAGACCAGCCCCAGCATTTT.

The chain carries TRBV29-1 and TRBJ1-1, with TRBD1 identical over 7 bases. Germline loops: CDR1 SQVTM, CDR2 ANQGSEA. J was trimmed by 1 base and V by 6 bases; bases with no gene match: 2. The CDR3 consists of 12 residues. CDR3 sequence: CSVRGQNTEAFF. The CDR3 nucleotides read TGCAGCGTGAGGGGGCAGAACACTGAAGCTTTCTTT.

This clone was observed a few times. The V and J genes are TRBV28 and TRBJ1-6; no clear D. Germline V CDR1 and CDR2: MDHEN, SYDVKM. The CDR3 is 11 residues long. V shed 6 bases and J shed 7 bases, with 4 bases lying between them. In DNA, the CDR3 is TGTGCCAGCAGCTCGAATTCACCCCTCCACTTT. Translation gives CASSSNSPLHF.

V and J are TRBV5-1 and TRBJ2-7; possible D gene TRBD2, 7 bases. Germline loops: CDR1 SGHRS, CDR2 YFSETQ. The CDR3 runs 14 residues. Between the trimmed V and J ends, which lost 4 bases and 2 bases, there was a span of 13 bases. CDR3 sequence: CASSTLGGPYEQYV. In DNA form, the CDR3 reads TGCGCCAGCAGCACATTGGGGGGGCCCTACGAGCAGTACGTC.

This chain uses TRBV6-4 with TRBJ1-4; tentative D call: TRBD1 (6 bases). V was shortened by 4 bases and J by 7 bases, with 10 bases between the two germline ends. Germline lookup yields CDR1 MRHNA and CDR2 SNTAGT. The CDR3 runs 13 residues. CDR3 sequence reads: CASSGGPTEKLFF. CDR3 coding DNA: TGTGCCAGCAGTGGGGGGCCTACTGAAAAACTGTTTTTT.

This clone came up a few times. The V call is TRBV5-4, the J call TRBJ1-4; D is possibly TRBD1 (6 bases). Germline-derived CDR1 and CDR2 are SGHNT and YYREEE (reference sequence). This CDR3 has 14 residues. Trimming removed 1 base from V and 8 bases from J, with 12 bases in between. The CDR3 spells CASSLSGGWEKLFF. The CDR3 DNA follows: TGTGCCAGCAGCTTGAGCGGGGGCTGGGAAAAACTGTTTTTT.

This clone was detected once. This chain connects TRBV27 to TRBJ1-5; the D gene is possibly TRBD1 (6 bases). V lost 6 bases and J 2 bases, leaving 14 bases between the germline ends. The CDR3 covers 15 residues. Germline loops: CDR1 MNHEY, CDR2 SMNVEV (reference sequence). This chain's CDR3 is CASRGGAGGNQPQHF. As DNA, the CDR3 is TGTGCCAGCAGAGGGGGGGCAGGGGGCAATCAGCCCCAGCATTTT.

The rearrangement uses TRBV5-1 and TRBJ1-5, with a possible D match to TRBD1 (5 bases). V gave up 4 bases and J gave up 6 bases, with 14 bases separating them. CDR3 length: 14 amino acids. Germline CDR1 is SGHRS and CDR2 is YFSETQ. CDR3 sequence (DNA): TGCGCCAGCAGCCTGGCGGGGGAAGGTCAGCCCCAGCATTTT. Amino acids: CASSLAGEGQPQHF.

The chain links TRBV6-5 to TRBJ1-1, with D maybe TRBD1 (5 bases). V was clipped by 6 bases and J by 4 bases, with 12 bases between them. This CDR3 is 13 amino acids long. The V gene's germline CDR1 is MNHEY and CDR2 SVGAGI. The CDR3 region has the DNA TGTGCCAGCAGGCAGGGTGGTGTCACTGAAGCTTTCTTT. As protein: CASRQGGVTEAFF.

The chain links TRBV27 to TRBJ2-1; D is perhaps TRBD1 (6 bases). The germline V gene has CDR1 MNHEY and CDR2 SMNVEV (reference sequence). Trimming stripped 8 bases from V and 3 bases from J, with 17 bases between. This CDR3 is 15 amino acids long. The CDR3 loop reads CASGQSSPVYNEQFF. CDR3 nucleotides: TGTGCCAGCGGACAGTCTAGCCCCGTCTACAATGAGCAGTTCTTC.

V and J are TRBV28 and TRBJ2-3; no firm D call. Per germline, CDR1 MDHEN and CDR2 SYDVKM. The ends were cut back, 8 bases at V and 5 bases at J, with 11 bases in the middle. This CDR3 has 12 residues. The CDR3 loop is CASLLTGDTQYF. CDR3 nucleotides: TGTGCCAGCCTACTGACGGGAGATACGCAGTATTTT.

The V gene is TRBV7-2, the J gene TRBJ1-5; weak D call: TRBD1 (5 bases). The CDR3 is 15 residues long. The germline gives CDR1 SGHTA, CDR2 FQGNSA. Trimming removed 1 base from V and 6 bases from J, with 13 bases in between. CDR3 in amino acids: CASSLGGPGGQPQHF. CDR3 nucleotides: TGTGCCAGCAGCTTAGGGGGCCCCGGTGGTCAGCCCCAGCATTTT. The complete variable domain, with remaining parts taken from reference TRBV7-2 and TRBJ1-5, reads GAGVSQSPSNKVTEKGKDVELRCDPISGHTALYWYRQSLGQGLEFLIYFQGNSAPDKSGLPSDRFSAERTGGSVSTLTIQRTQQEDSAVYLCASSLGGPGGQPQHFGDGTRLSIL.

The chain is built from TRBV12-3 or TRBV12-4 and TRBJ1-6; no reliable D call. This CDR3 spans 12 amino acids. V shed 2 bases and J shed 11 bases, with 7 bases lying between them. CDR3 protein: CASSLSKPPLHF. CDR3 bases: TGTGCCAGCAGTTTAAGTAAGCCACCCCTCCACTTT.

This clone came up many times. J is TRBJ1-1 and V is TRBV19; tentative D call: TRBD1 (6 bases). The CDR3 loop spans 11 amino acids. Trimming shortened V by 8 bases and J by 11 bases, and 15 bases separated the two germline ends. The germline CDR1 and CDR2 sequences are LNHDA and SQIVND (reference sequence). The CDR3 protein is CASRTAGAAFF. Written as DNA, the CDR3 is TGTGCCAGTCGAACCGCGGGGGCGGCTTTCTTT.

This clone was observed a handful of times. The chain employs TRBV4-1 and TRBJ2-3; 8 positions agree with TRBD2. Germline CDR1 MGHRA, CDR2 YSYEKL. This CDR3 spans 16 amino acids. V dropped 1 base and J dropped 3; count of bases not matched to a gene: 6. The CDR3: CASSQGPGLGTDTQYF. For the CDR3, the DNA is TGCGCCAGCAGCCAAGGTCCGGGACTAGGGACAGATACGCAGTATTTT.

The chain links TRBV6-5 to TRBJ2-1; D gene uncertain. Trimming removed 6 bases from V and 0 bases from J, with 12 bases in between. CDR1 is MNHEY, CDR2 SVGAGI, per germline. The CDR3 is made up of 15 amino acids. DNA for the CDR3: TGTGCCAGCAGCTTAGAGTTTAGCTCCTACAATGAGCAGTTCTTC. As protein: CASSLEFSSYNEQFF.

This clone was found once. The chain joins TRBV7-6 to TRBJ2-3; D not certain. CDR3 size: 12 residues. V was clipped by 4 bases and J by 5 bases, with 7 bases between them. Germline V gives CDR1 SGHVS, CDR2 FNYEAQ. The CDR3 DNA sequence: TGTGCCAGCAGCTACACAAAAGATACGCAGTATTTT. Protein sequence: CASSYTKDTQYF. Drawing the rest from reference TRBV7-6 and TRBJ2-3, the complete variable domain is GAGVSQSPRYKVTKRGQDVALRCDPISGHVSLYWYRQALGQGPEFLTYFNYEAQQDKSGLPNDRFSAERPEGSISTLTIQRTEQRDSAMYRCASSYTKDTQYFGPGTRLTVL.

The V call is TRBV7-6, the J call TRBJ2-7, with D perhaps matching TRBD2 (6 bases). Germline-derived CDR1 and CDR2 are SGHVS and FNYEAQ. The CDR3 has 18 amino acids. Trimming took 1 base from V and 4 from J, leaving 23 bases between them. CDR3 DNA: TGTGCCAGCAGCTTAGAAGCTCTGTCGCTAGCGACGGGGTACGAGCAGTACTTC. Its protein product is CASSLEALSLATGYEQYF.

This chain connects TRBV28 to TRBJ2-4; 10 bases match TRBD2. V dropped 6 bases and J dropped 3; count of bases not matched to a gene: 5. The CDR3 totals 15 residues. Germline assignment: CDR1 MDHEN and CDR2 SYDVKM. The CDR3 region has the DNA TGTGCCAGCAGAGTAGCGGGAGGAGGCAAAAACATTCAGTACTTC. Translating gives CASRVAGGGKNIQYF.

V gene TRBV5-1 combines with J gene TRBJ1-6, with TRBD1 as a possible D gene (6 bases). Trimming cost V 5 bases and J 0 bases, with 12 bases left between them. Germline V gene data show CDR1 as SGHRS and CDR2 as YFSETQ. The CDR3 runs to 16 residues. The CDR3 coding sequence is TGCGCCAGCAGTCCTGACAGGAGCTCCTATAATTCACCCCTCCACTTT. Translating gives CASSPDRSSYNSPLHF.

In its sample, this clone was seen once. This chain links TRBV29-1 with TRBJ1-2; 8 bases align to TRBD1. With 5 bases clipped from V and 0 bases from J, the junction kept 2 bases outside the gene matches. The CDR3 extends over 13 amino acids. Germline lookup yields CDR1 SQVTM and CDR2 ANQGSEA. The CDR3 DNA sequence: TGCAGCGTTACAGGGGGTTCTAACTATGGCTACACCTTC. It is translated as CSVTGGSNYGYTF.

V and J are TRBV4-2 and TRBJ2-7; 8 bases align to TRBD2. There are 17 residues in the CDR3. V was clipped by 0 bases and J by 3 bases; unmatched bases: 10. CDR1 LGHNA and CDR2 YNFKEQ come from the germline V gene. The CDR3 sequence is CASSQELGGAVGYEQYV. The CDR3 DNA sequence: TGTGCCAGCAGCCAAGAACTCGGGGGGGCGGTGGGCTACGAGCAGTACGTC.

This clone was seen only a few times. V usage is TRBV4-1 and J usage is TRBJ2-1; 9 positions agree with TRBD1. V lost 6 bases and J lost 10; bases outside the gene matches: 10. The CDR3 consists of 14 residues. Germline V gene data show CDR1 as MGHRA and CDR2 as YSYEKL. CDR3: CASSRSGTGKEQFF. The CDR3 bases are TGCGCCAGCAGTCGAAGCGGGACAGGGAAAGAGCAGTTCTTC.

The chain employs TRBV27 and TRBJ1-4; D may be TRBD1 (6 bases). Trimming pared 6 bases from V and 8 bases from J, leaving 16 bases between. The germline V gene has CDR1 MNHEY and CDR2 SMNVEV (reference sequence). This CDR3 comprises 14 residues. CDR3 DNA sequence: TGTGCCAGCAGGGTCAACAGGGTGGGCGAAAAACTGTTTTTT. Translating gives CASRVNRVGEKLFF.

The DNA of the CDR3 is TGTGCCTTGGCAACCGGGACAGGGGGTCTAAGGCAGTACTTC. This encodes CALATGTGGLRQYF. The chain is built from TRBV30 and TRBJ2-7, with 11 bases fitting TRBD1. Trimming removed 7 bases from V and 9 bases from J; junction bases left unmatched: 14. Germline loops: CDR1 GTSNPN, CDR2 SVGIG (reference sequence). The CDR3 is made up of 14 amino acids.

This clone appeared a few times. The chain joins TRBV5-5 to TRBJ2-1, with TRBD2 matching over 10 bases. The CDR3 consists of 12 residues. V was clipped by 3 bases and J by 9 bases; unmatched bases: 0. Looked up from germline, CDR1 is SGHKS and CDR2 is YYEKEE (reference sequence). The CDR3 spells CASSSSGGEQFF. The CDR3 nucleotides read TGTGCCAGCAGCTCTAGCGGGGGTGAGCAGTTCTTC.

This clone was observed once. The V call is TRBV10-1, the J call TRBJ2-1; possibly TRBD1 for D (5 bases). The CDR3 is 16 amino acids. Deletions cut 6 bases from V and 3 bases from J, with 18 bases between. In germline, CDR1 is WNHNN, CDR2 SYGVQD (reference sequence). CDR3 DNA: TGCGCCAGCAGCCCCAGGGTCCCCGAATACTACAATGAGCAGTTCTTC. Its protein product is CASSPRVPEYYNEQFF.

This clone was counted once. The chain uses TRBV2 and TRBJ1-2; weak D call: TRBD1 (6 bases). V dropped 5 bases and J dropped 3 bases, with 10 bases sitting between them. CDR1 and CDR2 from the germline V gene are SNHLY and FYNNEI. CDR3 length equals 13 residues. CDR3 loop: CASSTGNYYGYTF. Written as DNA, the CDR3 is TGTGCCAGCAGTACAGGGAACTACTATGGCTACACCTTC.

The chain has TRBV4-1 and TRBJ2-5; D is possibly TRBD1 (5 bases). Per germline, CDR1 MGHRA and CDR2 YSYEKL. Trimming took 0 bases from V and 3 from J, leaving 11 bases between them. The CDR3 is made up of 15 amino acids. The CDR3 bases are TGCGCCAGCAGCCAAGATGGGCTAGGGGAAGAGACCCAGTACTTC. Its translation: CASSQDGLGEETQYF.

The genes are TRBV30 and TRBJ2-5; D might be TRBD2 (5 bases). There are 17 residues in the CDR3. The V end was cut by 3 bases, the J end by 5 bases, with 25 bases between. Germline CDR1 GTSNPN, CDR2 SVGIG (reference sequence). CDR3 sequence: CAWSPYHPRTRGETQYF. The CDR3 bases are TGTGCCTGGAGCCCCTACCACCCCCGTACTAGAGGGGAGACCCAGTACTTC.

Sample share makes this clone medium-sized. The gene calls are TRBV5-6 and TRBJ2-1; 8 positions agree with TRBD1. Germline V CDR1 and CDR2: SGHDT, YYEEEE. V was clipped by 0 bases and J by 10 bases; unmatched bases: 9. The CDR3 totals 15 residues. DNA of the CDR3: TGTGCCAGCAGCTTGGCGGCAGGGGGCTTGAACGAGCAGTTCTTC. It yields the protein CASSLAAGGLNEQFF.